This TCR beta chain was found in a study of technical replicates of blood from several donors. The length of the CDR3 is 12 residues. In germline, CDR1 is SGDLS, CDR2 YYNGEE. The V and J ends lost 4 bases and 3 bases, in that order; junction bases with no gene match: 0. The repertoire was sequenced with immunoSEQ multiplex PCR; TCRdb's copy has only in-frame clones and lacks some. This table has about 79,000 clones, about nine tenths appearing once. The chain couples TRBV9 to TRBJ2-7, with 8 bases matching TRBD1. Sequenced: T cells isolated from PBMCs. The sequence came from a human donor in good health. Some clones in this sample may be carry-over from other donors' samples. Here the CDR3 reads CASSTGGYEQYF. Here the CDR3 DNA reads TGTGCCAGCAGCACAGGGGGCTACGAGCAGTACTTC.